This TCR beta chain was sequenced in a study of glioma-infiltrating T cells after dendritic cell vaccination. Study-wide background: Dendritic cells derived from monocytes and pulsed with autologous tumor lysate formed the vaccine.

Up to 2 ug genomic DNA was used for TCRB CDR3 amplification. Method: immunoSEQ multiplex PCR; TCRdb's copy keeps in-frame clones and lacks some. The sample shows some 60,000 clones, roughly 80% of them seen only once. This clone occurred once. Germline CDR1 reads SNHLY; CDR2 reads FYNNEI. V dropped 5 bases and J dropped 4; count of bases not matched to a gene: 7. The CDR3 has 15 amino acids. Sample time point: after dendritic cell vaccination, including at tumor progression/relapse. Fresh-frozen tumor tissue and more than two years of survival data were available for all. None of the glioblastoma patients had an isocitrate dehydrogenase mutation.

Sequenced material: blood, taken after dendritic cell vaccination. The clonotype was recovered from a human donor with glioblastoma. The gene calls are TRBV2 and TRBJ1-2; 10 bases match TRBD1. CDR3 region: CASSLTGGVGYGYTF. The CDR3 DNA follows: TGTGCCAGCAGTCTGACAGGGGGCGTAGGCTATGGCTACACCTTC.